This T cell receptor beta chain was obtained from a study of T cell responses to AZD1222 COVID-19 vaccine. General observations from the study: Spike-specific TCR breadth and depth were elevated following two AZD1222 doses. White British ancestry dominated among donors, who included more females, and clonal diversity was possibly underestimated. Baseline testing showed seropositivity in only a handful of AZD1222 recipients.

Sequencing used immunoSEQ multiplex PCR; TCRdb keeps in-frame clones, though not all of them. The data contain approximately 92,000 clones, approximately 90% of them singletons. Notes on this clone: The antigen is unknown.

Germline assignment: CDR1 SQVTM and CDR2 ANQGSEA. The CDR3 contains 11 residues. Trimming removed 5 bases at V and 5 bases at J, with 9 bases between. This clonotype was sampled from an adult in good health. The chain combines TRBV29-1 with TRBJ2-5; tentatively, D is TRBD1 or TRBD2 (5 bases each). Sequences were derived from peripheral blood, sampled on day 0 of AZD1222 vaccination. The CDR3 nucleotides read TGCAGCGTTATTTGGGGGGAGACCCAGTACTTC. This sequence encodes CSVIWGETQYF.